This T cell receptor (beta chain) was captured by sequencing in a study of cytomegalovirus exposure and HLA in healthy donors. It was with 60 Vbeta and 13 Jbeta primers that the PCR ran. Using immunoSEQ multiplex PCR, the repertoire was profiled, and TCRdb retains in-frame clones only, with some absent. The sample lists 130,000 to 150,000 clones, 79% occurring once. The sample holds many counts of this clone. At the DNA level, this CDR3 is encoded by other sequences in the same sample as well. The sample consisted of PBMCs. The TCR was taken from a man between 18 and 29 years old in good health and CMV-seronegative.

The CDR3 protein is CASSRTATNEKLFF. The CDR3 nucleotides are TGTGCCAGCAGCAGGACAGCAACTAATGAAAAACTGTTTTTT. The genes are TRBV7-2 and TRBJ1-4; maybe TRBD1 (6 bases). Trimming removed 5 bases at V and 0 bases at J, with 7 bases between. The CDR3 runs 14 residues. The V gene's germline CDR1 is SGHTA and CDR2 FQGNSA.